Listed below are T cell receptor beta chains from one sample, sequenced in a study of shared clonotypes between healthy human individuals. Generated by immunoSEQ multiplex PCR, the TCRdb table keeps only in-frame clones and is missing some. The sample gives roughly 2.4 million clones, almost 96% of which show up once; around 0.13% is in the top ten. The sample consisted of naive CD4+ T cells sorted from blood. The source of these receptors is a man younger than 35 in good health. The CDR3 runs from the conserved cysteine through the conserved F or W. The D gene is left open where the match is weak. Expanded clones are given a class, and other clones once, few, many or no size at all.

>TRBJ2-5|once|NA|TRBV2
CASSDWGSQETQYF
TGTGCCAGCAGTGACTGGGGATCCCAAGAGACCCAGTACTTC
>TRBJ2-4|NA|NA|TRBV6-6
CASSYEGSAKNIQYF
TGTGCCAGCAGTTACGAGGGGTCGGCCAAAAACATTCAGTACTTC
>TRBJ2-5|NA|TRBD2|TRBV11-2
CASSSRLAGVQETQYF
TGTGCCAGCAGCTCCCGACTAGCGGGAGTTCAAGAGACCCAGTACTTC
>TRBJ2-5|once|TRBD1|TRBV6-6
CASSLVGGKETQYF
TGTGCCAGCAGTTTGGTAGGGGGCAAAGAGACCCAGTACTTC
>TRBJ2-5|NA|TRBD2|TRBV18
CASSPSVAGVGETQYF
TGTGCCAGCTCACCGTCCGTAGCGGGAGTCGGTGAGACCCAGTACTTC
>TRBJ2-1|NA|TRBD2|TRBV6-5
CASSPTSGRLREQFF
TGTGCCAGCAGCCCGACTAGCGGGAGGCTTCGAGAGCAGTTCTTC
>TRBJ1-6|NA|NA|TRBV7-2
CASSLALGGPSPLHF
TGTGCCAGCAGCTTAGCTTTAGGGGGTCCTTCACCCCTCCACTTT
>TRBJ2-5|once|TRBD1|TRBV9
CASSPRTGLETQYF
TGTGCCAGCAGCCCCAGGACAGGGTTGGAGACCCAGTACTTC
>TRBJ1-2|NA|NA|TRBV5-6
CAREGRVCRGYGYTF
TGTGCCAGGGAGGGGAGGGTTTGCCGCGGCTATGGCTACACCTTC
>TRBJ2-2|NA|TRBD2|TRBV6-4
CASQREVYTGELFF
TGTGCCTCGCAACGGGAGGTGTACACCGGGGAGCTGTTTTTT
>TRBJ1-4|NA|NA|TRBV2
CASSDQGELFF
TGTGCCAGCAGTGATCAGGGTGAACTGTTTTTT
>TRBJ1-6|NA|NA|TRBV10-1
CASSMGDSPLHF
TGCGCCAGCAGTATGGGGGATTCACCCCTCCACTTT
>TRBJ1-2|NA|NA|TRBV11-2
CASSPRGNYGYTF
TGTGCCAGCAGCCCCCGGGGTAACTATGGCTACACCTTC
>TRBJ1-6|NA|NA|TRBV4-3
CASSEGGSSEPYNSPLHF
TGCGCCAGCAGCGAGGGGGGGTCGAGCGAGCCCTATAATTCACCCCTCCACTTT
>TRBJ1-1|NA|NA|TRBV27
CASSSPGPNTEAFF
TGTGCCAGCAGTTCGCCGGGACCGAACACTGAAGCTTTCTTT
>TRBJ2-5|NA|NA|TRBV9
CASSDMETQYF
TGTGCCAGCAGCGATATGGAGACCCAGTACTTC